A single sample is the source of the 18 T cell receptor beta chains below, sequenced in a study of blood T cell repertoires in COVID-19. TCRdb keeps only in-frame clones here, not all; method: immunoSEQ multiplex PCR. This table holds tens of thousands of clones, over 70% found once. The sample consisted of peripheral blood. The receptor set was obtained from a man aged 80 or over with active or convalescent COVID-19.

V gene TRBV15 combines with J gene TRBJ2-4; D gene ambiguous. CDR3 length: 16 amino acids. Germline lookup yields CDR1 LNHNV and CDR2 YYDKDF (reference sequence). Between the trimmed V and J ends, which lost 5 bases and 0 bases, there was a span of 14 bases. The CDR3 spells CATSRKALLAKNIQYF. The CDR3 DNA sequence: TGTGCCACCAGCCGAAAAGCACTGCTAGCCAAAAACATTCAGTACTTC.

CDR3 bases: TGTGCCAGCAGCCATTGCGGACAGGGCAACAAGCAGTTCTTC. Its protein is CASSHCGQGNKQFF. V and J are TRBV3-1 (or the pseudogene TRBV3-2) and TRBJ2-1, with 8 bases lining up with TRBD1. Trimming removed 3 bases from V and 11 bases from J; junction bases left unmatched: 9. The CDR3 length is 14 residues. Germline V gene data show CDR1 as LGHDT and CDR2 as YNNKEL (reference sequence).

This clone has a handful of counts. This sequence joins TRBV14 and TRBJ1-4; no definite D call. V shed 0 bases and J shed 8 bases, with 16 bases lying between them. CDR1 is SGHDN and CDR2 is FVKESK in the germline V gene. The CDR3 consists of 16 residues. The CDR3 coding sequence is TGTGCCAGCAGCCAAGAAGGACCGCCTCGAGGGGAAAAACTGTTTTTT. Translating it yields CASSQEGPPRGEKLFF.

The rearrangement joins TRBV7-2 to TRBJ2-7, with D possibly matching TRBD1 (5 bases). V lost 5 bases and J lost 0, with 14 bases in between. The V gene's germline CDR1 is SGHTA and CDR2 FQGNSA. This CDR3 spans 15 amino acids. The CDR3 coding sequence is TGTGCCAGCAGCCTATTGACAGTGACCTCCTACGAGCAGTACTTC. Amino acids: CASSLLTVTSYEQYF.

This chain links TRBV7-3 with TRBJ2-5; TRBD1 matches 9 bases. Per the germline V gene, CDR1 is SGHTA and CDR2 is FQGTGA. The CDR3 runs to 18 residues. Trimming at V came to 5 bases and at J to 5 bases, leaving 18 bases not matched to a gene. This CDR3 reads CASSPPTDRGGEGETQYF. CDR3 DNA: TGTGCCAGCAGCCCCCCTACGGACAGGGGCGGCGAAGGCGAGACCCAGTACTTC.

V and J are TRBV5-1 and TRBJ2-1; 9 nucleotides line up with TRBD2. This CDR3 comprises 17 residues. Germline-derived CDR1 and CDR2 are SGHRS and YFSETQ. The junction had 10 bases not matched to a gene; V was cut back by 1 base and J by 5 bases. As DNA, the CDR3 is TGCGCCAGCAGCTTGAGACCGACTAGCGGCCTGGACAATGAGCAGTTCTTC. Translating it yields CASSLRPTSGLDNEQFF.

The rearrangement uses TRBV2 and TRBJ2-5; 9 bases match TRBD1. The CDR3 extends over 15 amino acids. The V gene end was trimmed by 6 bases and the J gene end by 0 bases; junction bases not matched to a gene: 5. Germline assignment: CDR1 SNHLY and CDR2 FYNNEI. The CDR3 coding sequence is TGTGCCAGCAGCCGGGACAGGGTGTACCAAGAGACCCAGTACTTC. Amino acids: CASSRDRVYQETQYF.

The genes are TRBV4-3 and TRBJ2-1; possible D gene TRBD2, 5 bases. V dropped 1 base and J dropped 5 bases, with 15 bases sitting between them. The CDR3 consists of 16 residues. CDR1 and CDR2 (germline): LGHNA, YSLEER. CDR3 amino acids: CASSQALRVRHNEQFF. Written as DNA, the CDR3 is TGCGCCAGCAGCCAAGCATTGCGGGTCAGGCACAATGAGCAGTTCTTC.

The V and J genes are TRBV2 and TRBJ2-4; D possibly corresponds to TRBD1 (6 bases). The CDR3 covers 13 residues. Trimming pared 3 bases from V and 11 bases from J, leaving 14 bases between. Germline CDR1 reads SNHLY; CDR2 reads FYNNEI. CDR3 DNA: TGTGCCAGCAGTGACAGGGGCAGAGCATTTCAGTACTTC. Protein sequence: CASSDRGRAFQYF. Looking up the rest from reference TRBV2 and TRBJ2-4 gives the full variable domain: EPEVTQTPSHQVTQMGQEVILRCVPISNHLYFYWYRQILGQKVEFLVSFYNNEISEKSEIFDDQFSVERPDGSNFTLKIRSTKLEDSAMYFCASSDRGRAFQYFGAGTRLSVL.

The gene calls are TRBV18 and TRBJ2-5, with 8 bases aligning to TRBD2. The V gene end was trimmed by 5 bases and the J gene end by 9 bases; junction bases not matched to a gene: 8. The CDR3 spans 13 residues. The V gene's germline CDR1 is KGHSH and CDR2 LQKENI. As DNA, the CDR3 is TGTGCCAGCTCAGAACCTCGGGAGGGGTCCCAGTACTTC. Amino acids: CASSEPREGSQYF.

The CDR3 region has the DNA TGTGCCAGCAGCTATCGCCCCGGTATCCAAGTATACTATGGCTACACCTTC. Translation: CASSYRPGIQVYYGYTF. The chain recombines TRBV11-2 with TRBJ1-2; D remains ambiguous. V was pared by 4 bases and J by 3 bases, with 21 bases between. CDR1 and CDR2 (germline): SGHAT, FQNNGV. The CDR3 has 17 residues. Using reference TRBV11-2 and TRBJ1-2 for the parts outside the CDR3, the full variable domain is EAGVAQSPRYKIIEKRQSVAFWCNPISGHATLYWYQQILGQGPKLLIQFQNNGVVDDSQLPKDRFSAERLKGVDSTLKIQPAKLEDSAVYLCASSYRPGIQVYYGYTFGSGTRLTVV.

This clone has only a few counts. This chain connects TRBV5-1 to TRBJ2-7; TRBD2 aligns across 9 bases. Germline V gene sequence: CDR1 SGHRS, CDR2 YFSETQ. J gave up 9 bases and V 4 bases, and 8 bases lay outside the gene matches. The CDR3 extends over 13 amino acids. Written as DNA, the CDR3 is TGCGCCAGCAGCCTTAGCGGGAGTAAGGGGCAGTACTTC. Encoded protein: CASSLSGSKGQYF.

The rearrangement uses TRBV5-1 and TRBJ1-4; 8 bases align to TRBD1. There are 15 residues in the CDR3. J lost 10 bases, V lost 0 bases, and 8 bases had no gene match. Looked up from germline, CDR1 is SGHRS and CDR2 is YFSETQ. The CDR3 sequence is CASSLGGGQEAKLFF. CDR3 in DNA: TGCGCCAGCAGCTTGGGAGGGGGACAGGAGGCAAAACTGTTTTTT.

The table lists this clone with a count of one. The V call is TRBV5-1, the J call TRBJ1-4; D ambiguous. The CDR3 covers 14 residues. V gave up 3 bases and J gave up 3 bases, with 9 bases separating them. CDR1 SGHRS and CDR2 YFSETQ come from the germline V gene. CDR3: CASSSGGANEKLFF. CDR3 sequence (DNA): TGCGCCAGCAGCTCGGGCGGGGCTAATGAAAAACTGTTTTTT. The full variable domain, its missing parts supplied by reference TRBV5-1 and TRBJ1-4, is KAGVTQTPRYLIKTRGQQVTLSCSPISGHRSVSWYQQTPGQGLQFLFEYFSETQRNKGNFPGRFSGRQFSNSRSEMNVSTLELGDSALYLCASSSGGANEKLFFGSGTQLSVL.

The chain has TRBV3-1 (or the pseudogene TRBV3-2) and TRBJ2-1, with 12 bases matching TRBD2. The CDR3 extends over 18 amino acids. Unmatched junction bases numbered 8, after V lost 3 bases and J lost 2 bases. Looked up from germline, CDR1 is LGHDT and CDR2 is YNNKEL (reference sequence). The CDR3 sequence is CASSQDPSSGGAYNEQFF. CDR3 nucleotides: TGTGCCAGCAGCCAGGACCCCTCTAGCGGGGGGGCCTACAATGAGCAGTTCTTC.

This clone showed up many times. The V gene is TRBV6-2 or TRBV6-3, the J gene TRBJ2-3; no clear D gene. This CDR3 contains 11 residues. V lost 5 bases, J lost 5 bases, and 5 bases lay in between. Looked up from germline, CDR1 is MNHEY and CDR2 is SVGEGT. CDR3 DNA sequence: TGTGCCAGCAGTCTAAGAGATACGCAGTATTTT. It is translated as CASSLRDTQYF.

This chain links TRBV7-2 with TRBJ2-3; 8 nucleotides align to TRBD2. Germline V lookup: CDR1 SGHTA, CDR2 FQGNSA. The junction had 4 bases not matched to a gene; V was cut back by 2 bases and J by 3 bases. The CDR3 runs to 15 residues. The CDR3 sequence is CASSLIGGVTDTQYF. The CDR3 DNA is TGTGCCAGCAGCTTAATCGGGGGGGTAACAGATACGCAGTATTTT.

The chain carries TRBV27 and TRBJ2-2; possible D gene TRBD1, 5 bases. Germline V gives CDR1 MNHEY, CDR2 SMNVEV (reference sequence). The CDR3 contains 15 residues. Trimming removed 3 bases at V and 7 bases at J, with 15 bases between. In nucleotides, the CDR3 is TGTGCCAGCAGTTTTTCCAGGGAAGGGGACGGGGAGCTGTTTTTT. This gives the protein CASSFSREGDGELFF.